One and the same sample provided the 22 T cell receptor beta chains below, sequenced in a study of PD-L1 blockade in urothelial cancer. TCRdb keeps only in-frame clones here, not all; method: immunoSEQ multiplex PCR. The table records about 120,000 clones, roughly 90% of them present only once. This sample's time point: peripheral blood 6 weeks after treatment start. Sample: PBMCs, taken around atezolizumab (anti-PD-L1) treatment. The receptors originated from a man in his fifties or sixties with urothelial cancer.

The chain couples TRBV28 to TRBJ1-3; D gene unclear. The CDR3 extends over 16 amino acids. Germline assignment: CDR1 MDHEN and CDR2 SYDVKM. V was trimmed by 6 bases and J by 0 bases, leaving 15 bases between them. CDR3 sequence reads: CASSHAPAVSGNTIYF. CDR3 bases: TGTGCCAGCAGCCATGCCCCAGCGGTCTCTGGAAACACCATATATTTT.

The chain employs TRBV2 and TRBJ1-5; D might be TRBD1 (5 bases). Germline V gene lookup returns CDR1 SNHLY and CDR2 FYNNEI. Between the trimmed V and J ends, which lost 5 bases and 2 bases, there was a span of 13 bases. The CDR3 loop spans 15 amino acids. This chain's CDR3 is CASSIRGSGNQPQHF. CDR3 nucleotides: TGTGCCAGCAGTATAAGGGGTTCGGGCAATCAGCCCCAGCATTTT.

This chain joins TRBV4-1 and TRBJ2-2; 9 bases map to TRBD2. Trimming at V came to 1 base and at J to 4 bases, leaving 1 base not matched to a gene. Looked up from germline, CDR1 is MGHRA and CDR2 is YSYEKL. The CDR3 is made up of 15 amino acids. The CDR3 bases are TGCGCCAGCAGCCAAGGGACTAGCGTCACCGGGGAGCTGTTTTTT. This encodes CASSQGTSVTGELFF.

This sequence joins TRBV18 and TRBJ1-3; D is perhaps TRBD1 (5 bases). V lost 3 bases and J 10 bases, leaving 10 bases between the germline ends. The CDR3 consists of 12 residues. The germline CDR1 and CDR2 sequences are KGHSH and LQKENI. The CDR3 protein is CASSPLSGTIYF. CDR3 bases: TGTGCCAGCTCACCTCTCTCAGGGACCATATATTTT.

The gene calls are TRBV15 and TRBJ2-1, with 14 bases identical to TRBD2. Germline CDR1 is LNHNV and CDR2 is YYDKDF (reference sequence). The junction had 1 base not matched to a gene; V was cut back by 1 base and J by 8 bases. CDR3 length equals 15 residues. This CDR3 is CATSRGLAGGDEQFF. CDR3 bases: TGTGCCACCAGCAGAGGACTAGCGGGGGGGGATGAGCAGTTCTTC.

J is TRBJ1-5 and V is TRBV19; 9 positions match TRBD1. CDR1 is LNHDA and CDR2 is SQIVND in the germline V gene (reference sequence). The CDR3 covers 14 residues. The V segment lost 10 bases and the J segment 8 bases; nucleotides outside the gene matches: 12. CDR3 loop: CATEARTGVKPQHF. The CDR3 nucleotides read TGTGCCACCGAAGCCCGGACAGGGGTGAAGCCCCAGCATTTT.

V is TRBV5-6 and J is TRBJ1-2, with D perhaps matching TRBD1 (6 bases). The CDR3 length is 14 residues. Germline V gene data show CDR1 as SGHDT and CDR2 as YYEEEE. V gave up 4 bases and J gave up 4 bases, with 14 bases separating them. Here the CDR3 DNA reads TGTGCCAGCAGCCACGAACAGGGCCCCTATGGCTACACCTTC. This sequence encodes CASSHEQGPYGYTF.

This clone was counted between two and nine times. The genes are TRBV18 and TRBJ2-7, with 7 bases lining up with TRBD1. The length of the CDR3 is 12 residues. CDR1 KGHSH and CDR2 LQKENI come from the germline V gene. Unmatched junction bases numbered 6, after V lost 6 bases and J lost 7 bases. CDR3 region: CASSRDREEQYF. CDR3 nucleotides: TGTGCCAGCTCCCGGGACAGAGAGGAGCAGTACTTC.

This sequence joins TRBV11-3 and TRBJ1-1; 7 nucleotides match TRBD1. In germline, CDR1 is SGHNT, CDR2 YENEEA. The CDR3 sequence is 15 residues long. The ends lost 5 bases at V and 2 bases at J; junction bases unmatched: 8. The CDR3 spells CASSPPRDSNTEAFF. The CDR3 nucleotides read TGTGCCAGCAGCCCGCCGAGGGACAGTAACACTGAAGCTTTCTTT. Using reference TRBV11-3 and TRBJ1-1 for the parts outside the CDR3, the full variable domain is EAGVVQSPRYKIIEKKQPVAFWCNPISGHNTLYWYLQNLGQGPELLIRYENEEAVDDSQLPKDRFSAERLKGVDSTLKIQPAELGDSAVYLCASSPPRDSNTEAFFGQGTRLTVV.

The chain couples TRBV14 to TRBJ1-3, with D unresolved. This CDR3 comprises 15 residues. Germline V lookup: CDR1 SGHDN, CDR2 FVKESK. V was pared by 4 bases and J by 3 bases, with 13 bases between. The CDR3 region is CASSPSAGGGNTIYF. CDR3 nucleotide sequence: TGTGCCAGCAGCCCGTCCGCGGGTGGTGGAAACACCATATATTTT. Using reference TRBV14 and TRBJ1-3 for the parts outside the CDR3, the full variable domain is EAGVTQFPSHSVIEKGQTVTLRCDPISGHDNLYWYRRVMGKEIKFLLHFVKESKQDESGMPNNRFLAERTGGTYSTLKVQPAELEDSGVYFCASSPSAGGGNTIYFGEGSWLTVV.

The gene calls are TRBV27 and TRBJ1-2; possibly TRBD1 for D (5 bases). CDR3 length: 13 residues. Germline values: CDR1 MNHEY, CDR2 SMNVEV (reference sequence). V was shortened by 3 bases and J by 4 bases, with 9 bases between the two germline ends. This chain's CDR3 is CASSFTGTYGYTF. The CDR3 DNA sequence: TGTGCCAGCAGTTTCACAGGTACCTATGGCTACACCTTC.

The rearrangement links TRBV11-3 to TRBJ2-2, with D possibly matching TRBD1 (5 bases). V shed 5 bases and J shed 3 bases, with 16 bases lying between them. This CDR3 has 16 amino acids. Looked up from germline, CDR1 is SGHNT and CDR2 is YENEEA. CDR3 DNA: TGTGCCAGCAGCCAAACCCGGCCACAGGACACCGGGGAGCTGTTTTTT. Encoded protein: CASSQTRPQDTGELFF. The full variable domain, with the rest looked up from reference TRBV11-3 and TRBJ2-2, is EAGVVQSPRYKIIEKKQPVAFWCNPISGHNTLYWYLQNLGQGPELLIRYENEEAVDDSQLPKDRFSAERLKGVDSTLKIQPAELGDSAVYLCASSQTRPQDTGELFFGEGSRLTVL.

CDR3 DNA sequence: TGTGCCAGCAGTTACGTTCAGGGGGCAGGGGCGCAGCATTTT. This encodes CASSYVQGAGAQHF. The chain recombines TRBV6-5 with TRBJ1-5; 8 bases are shared with TRBD1. J gave up 13 bases and V 2 bases, and 10 bases lay outside the gene matches. Germline loops: CDR1 MNHEY, CDR2 SVGAGI. The CDR3 is 14 amino acids.

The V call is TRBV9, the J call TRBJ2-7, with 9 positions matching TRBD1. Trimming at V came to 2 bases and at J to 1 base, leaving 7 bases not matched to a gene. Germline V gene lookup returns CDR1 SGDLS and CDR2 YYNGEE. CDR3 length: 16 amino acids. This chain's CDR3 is CASSVAGTGFSYEQYF. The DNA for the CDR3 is TGTGCCAGCAGCGTCGCCGGGACAGGGTTTTCCTACGAGCAGTACTTC.

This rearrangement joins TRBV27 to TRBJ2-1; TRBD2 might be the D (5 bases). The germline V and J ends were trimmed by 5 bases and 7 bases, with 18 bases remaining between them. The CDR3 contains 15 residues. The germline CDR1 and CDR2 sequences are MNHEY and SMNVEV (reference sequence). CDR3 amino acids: CASSTLRVGKNEQFF. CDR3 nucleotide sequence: TGTGCCAGCAGTACCTTGAGGGTGGGTAAGAATGAGCAGTTCTTC.

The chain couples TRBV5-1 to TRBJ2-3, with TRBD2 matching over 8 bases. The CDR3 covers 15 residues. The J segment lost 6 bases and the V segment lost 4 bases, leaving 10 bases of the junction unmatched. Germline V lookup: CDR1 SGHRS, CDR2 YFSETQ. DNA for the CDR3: TGCGCCAGCAGCACCTCGGGCGGGAGGTGGGATACGCAGTATTTT. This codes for CASSTSGGRWDTQYF.

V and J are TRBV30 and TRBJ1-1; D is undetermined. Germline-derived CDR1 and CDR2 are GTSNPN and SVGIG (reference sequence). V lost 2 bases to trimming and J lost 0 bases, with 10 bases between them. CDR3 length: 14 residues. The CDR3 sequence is CAWSQAPMNTEAFF. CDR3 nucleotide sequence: TGTGCCTGGAGTCAGGCACCAATGAACACTGAAGCTTTCTTT.

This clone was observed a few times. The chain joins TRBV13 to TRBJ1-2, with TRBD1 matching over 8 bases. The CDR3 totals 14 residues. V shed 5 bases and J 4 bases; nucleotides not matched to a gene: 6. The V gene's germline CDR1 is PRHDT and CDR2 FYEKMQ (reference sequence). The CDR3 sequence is CASSPGGAGYGYTF. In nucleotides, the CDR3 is TGTGCCAGCAGCCCAGGGGGCGCGGGCTATGGCTACACCTTC.

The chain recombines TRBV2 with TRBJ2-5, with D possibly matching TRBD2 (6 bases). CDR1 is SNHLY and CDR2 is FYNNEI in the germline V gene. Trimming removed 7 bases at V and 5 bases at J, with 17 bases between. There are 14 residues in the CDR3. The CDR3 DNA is TGTGCCAGCACCTACCCTGGGCGGGATGAGACCCAGTACTTC. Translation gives CASTYPGRDETQYF.

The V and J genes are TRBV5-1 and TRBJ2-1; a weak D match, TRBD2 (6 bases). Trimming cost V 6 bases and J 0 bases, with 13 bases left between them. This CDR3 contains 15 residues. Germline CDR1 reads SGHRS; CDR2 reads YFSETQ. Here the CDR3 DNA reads TGCGCCAGCACCATTCGGACTACCTCCTACAATGAGCAGTTCTTC. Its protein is CASTIRTTSYNEQFF.

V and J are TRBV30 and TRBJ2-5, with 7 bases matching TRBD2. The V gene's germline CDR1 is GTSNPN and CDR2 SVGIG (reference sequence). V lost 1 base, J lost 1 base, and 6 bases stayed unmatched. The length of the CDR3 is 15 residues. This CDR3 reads CAWSGGSWGQETQYF. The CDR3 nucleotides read TGTGCCTGGAGTGGCGGGAGTTGGGGCCAAGAGACCCAGTACTTC.

The CDR3 sequence is CASSWTASGNTIYF. In DNA, the CDR3 is TGTGCCAGCTCATGGACAGCCTCTGGAAACACCATATATTTT. The chain combines TRBV18 with TRBJ1-3, with D perhaps matching TRBD1 (6 bases). Germline V gene lookup returns CDR1 KGHSH and CDR2 LQKENI. The CDR3 totals 14 residues. Trimming cost V 5 bases and J 0 bases, with 8 bases left between them. Looking up the rest from reference TRBV18 and TRBJ1-3 gives the full variable domain: NAGVMQNPRHLVRRRGQEARLRCSPMKGHSHVYWYRQLPEEGLKFMVYLQKENIIDESGMPKERFSAEFPKEGPSILRIQQVVRGDSAAYFCASSWTASGNTIYFGEGSWLTVV.